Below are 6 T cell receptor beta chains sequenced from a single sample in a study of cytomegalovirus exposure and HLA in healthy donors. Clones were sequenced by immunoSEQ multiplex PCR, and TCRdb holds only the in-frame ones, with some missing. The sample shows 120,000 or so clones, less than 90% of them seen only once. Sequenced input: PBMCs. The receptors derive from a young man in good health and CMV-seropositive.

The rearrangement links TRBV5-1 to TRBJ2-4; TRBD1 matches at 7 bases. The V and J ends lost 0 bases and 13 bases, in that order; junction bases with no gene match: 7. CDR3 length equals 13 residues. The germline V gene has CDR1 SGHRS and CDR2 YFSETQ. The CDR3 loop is CASSLGQGESQYF. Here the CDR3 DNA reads TGCGCCAGCAGCTTGGGTCAGGGGGAGAGCCAGTACTTC. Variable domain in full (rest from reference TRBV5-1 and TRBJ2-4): KAGVTQTPRYLIKTRGQQVTLSCSPISGHRSVSWYQQTPGQGLQFLFEYFSETQRNKGNFPGRFSGRQFSNSRSEMNVSTLELGDSALYLCASSLGQGESQYFGAGTRLSVL.

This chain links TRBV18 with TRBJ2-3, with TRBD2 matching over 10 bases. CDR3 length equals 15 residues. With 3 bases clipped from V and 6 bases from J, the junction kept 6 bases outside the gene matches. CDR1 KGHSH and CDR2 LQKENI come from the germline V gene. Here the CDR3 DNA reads TGTGCCAGCTCACCCGCTAGCGGGGGAGGGGATACGCAGTATTTT. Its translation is CASSPASGGGDTQYF.

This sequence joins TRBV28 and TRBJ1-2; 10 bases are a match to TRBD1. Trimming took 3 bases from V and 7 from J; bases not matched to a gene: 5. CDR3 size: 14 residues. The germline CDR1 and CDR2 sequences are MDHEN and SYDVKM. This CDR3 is CASSFGTGAAGYTF. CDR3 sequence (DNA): TGTGCCAGCAGTTTCGGGACAGGGGCCGCTGGCTACACCTTC.

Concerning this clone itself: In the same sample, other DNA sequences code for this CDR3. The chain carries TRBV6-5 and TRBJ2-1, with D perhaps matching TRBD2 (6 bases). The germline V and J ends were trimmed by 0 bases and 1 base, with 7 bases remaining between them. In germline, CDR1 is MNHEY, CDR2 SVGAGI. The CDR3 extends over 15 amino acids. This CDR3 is CASSYSAGSYNEQFF. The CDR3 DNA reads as TGTGCCAGCAGTTACTCTGCGGGGTCCTACAATGAGCAGTTCTTC.

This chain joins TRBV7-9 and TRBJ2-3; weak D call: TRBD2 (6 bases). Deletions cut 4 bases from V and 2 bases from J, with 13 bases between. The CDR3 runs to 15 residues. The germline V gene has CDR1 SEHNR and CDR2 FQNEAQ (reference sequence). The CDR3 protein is CASSSGTGDTDTQYF. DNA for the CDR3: TGTGCCAGCAGCTCCGGGACTGGGGACACAGATACGCAGTATTTT.

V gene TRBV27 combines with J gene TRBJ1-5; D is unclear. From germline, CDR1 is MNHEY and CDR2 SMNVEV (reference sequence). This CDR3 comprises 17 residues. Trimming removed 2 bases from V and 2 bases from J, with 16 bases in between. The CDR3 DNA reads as TGTGCCAGCAGTTTACGCTCCGGTGCCGGAGGCAATCAGCCCCAGCATTTT. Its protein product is CASSLRSGAGGNQPQHF.